This entry is about one T cell receptor (beta chain). Only in-frame clones appear in the TCRdb table, and some are missing; sequencing was by immunoSEQ multiplex PCR. The repertoire holds 150,000 to 200,000 clones, 86% seen once, with over 7.5% in the top ten. The sample is drawn from a study of blood T cell repertoires in COVID-19. There are 14 residues in the CDR3. CDR1 and CDR2 (germline): SGHNT, YYREEE (reference sequence). The V segment lost 5 bases and the J segment 7 bases; nucleotides outside the gene matches: 10. The material sequenced was peripheral blood. The chain links TRBV5-4 to TRBJ1-2; 8 bases align to TRBD1. This sequence was found in a man aged 45-60 years with active or convalescent COVID-19. This CDR3 reads CASRRGQGAVGYTF. CDR3 sequence (DNA): TGTGCCAGCAGGCGGGGGCAGGGGGCTGTTGGCTACACCTTC.